Each of the 30 T cell receptor beta chains below was sequenced from the same sample in a study of blood T cell repertoires in COVID-19. The protocol was immunoSEQ multiplex PCR, while the TCRdb copy is restricted to in-frame clones and leaves out a portion. The sample yields roughly 300,000 clones, roughly 88% seen once. The sequenced sample was peripheral blood. The origin of the receptors is a woman between 50 and 59 years old with acute or convalescent COVID-19.

The chain couples TRBV2 to TRBJ1-5, with D hard to call. From germline, CDR1 is SNHLY and CDR2 FYNNEI. CDR3 length equals 13 residues. Trimming left V 7 bases short and J 0 bases short, with 7 bases between. CDR3 DNA: TGTGCCAGCAAGCGGGATAGCAATCAGCCCCAGCATTTT. Translated, it gives CASKRDSNQPQHF.

The V gene is TRBV15, the J gene TRBJ2-7; 10 bases fit TRBD2. With V trimmed by 0 bases and J by 7 bases, 6 bases remained unmatched. The V gene's germline CDR1 is LNHNV and CDR2 YYDKDF (reference sequence). The CDR3 is 15 amino acids. This chain's CDR3 is CATSRETSGLSEQYF. The CDR3 region has the DNA TGTGCCACCAGCAGAGAGACTAGCGGGTTGAGTGAGCAGTACTTC.

Written as DNA, the CDR3 is TGTGCCAGCAGCTTAGTACGGGAGGGCCGGAATGAGCAGTTCTTC. Its protein is CASSLVREGRNEQFF. The chain links TRBV7-2 to TRBJ2-1; 8 bases are a match to TRBD2. The CDR3 contains 15 residues. The J segment lost 7 bases and the V segment lost 1 base, leaving 6 bases of the junction unmatched. CDR1 SGHTA and CDR2 FQGNSA come from the germline V gene.

The rearrangement joins TRBV30 to TRBJ2-1; the match to TRBD2 covers 16 bases. The V gene's germline CDR1 is GTSNPN and CDR2 SVGIG (reference sequence). CDR3 length equals 13 residues. J lost 8 bases, V lost 8 bases, and 3 bases had no gene match. This CDR3 reads CARGLAGGDEQFF. As DNA, the CDR3 is TGTGCCAGGGGACTAGCGGGAGGGGATGAGCAGTTCTTC.

V and J are TRBV9 and TRBJ2-2; a possible D gene is TRBD2 (6 bases). The V end lost 0 bases, the J end lost 0 bases, and 12 bases lay between the germline ends. CDR3 length equals 17 residues. Germline lookup yields CDR1 SGDLS and CDR2 YYNGEE. This chain's CDR3 is CASSVGSSASNTGELFF. DNA for the CDR3: TGTGCCAGCAGCGTAGGCTCTAGCGCATCGAACACCGGGGAGCTGTTTTTT.

This CDR3 is CASRERDSSYEQYF. The CDR3 coding sequence is TGTGCCAGTAGAGAGCGGGACTCTTCCTACGAGCAGTACTTC. The chain is built from TRBV19 and TRBJ2-7; 7 bases align to TRBD2. J gave up 1 base and V 6 bases, and 6 bases lay outside the gene matches. The CDR3 loop spans 14 amino acids. Per the germline V gene, CDR1 is LNHDA and CDR2 is SQIVND (reference sequence). Complete variable domain (other parts from reference TRBV19 and TRBJ2-7): DGGITQSPKYLFRKEGQNVTLSCEQNLNHDAMYWYRQDPGQGLRLIYYSQIVNDFQKGDIAEGYSVSREKKESFPLTVTSAQKNPTAFYLCASRERDSSYEQYFGPGTRLTVT.

This clone was seen only a few times. V gene TRBV5-1 combines with J gene TRBJ2-1, with D unresolved. V dropped 0 bases and J dropped 2 bases, with 6 bases sitting between them. Germline CDR1 is SGHRS and CDR2 is YFSETQ. This CDR3 has 14 residues. The CDR3 DNA reads TGCGCCAGCAGCTTGGGCGGAGCCTACAATGAGCAGTTCTTC. The encoded protein is CASSLGGAYNEQFF.

The genes are TRBV7-2 and TRBJ2-3; TRBD1 agrees at 8 bases. CDR3 length: 14 residues. V dropped 3 bases and J dropped 5; count of bases not matched to a gene: 4. Germline V gene lookup returns CDR1 SGHTA and CDR2 FQGNSA. In DNA, the CDR3 is TGTGCCAGCAGCTTGACAGGGGTGATAGATACGCAGTATTTT. Amino acids: CASSLTGVIDTQYF.

V gene TRBV24-1 combines with J gene TRBJ2-5, with D tentatively TRBD1 (7 bases). The CDR3 covers 15 residues. Trimming shortened V by 4 bases and J by 5 bases, and 16 bases separated the two germline ends. Germline V gene lookup returns CDR1 KGHDR and CDR2 SFDVKD. The CDR3 DNA reads as TGTGCCACCAGTGACCCCGGACAGGCGGGGGAGACCCAGTACTTC. Translated: CATSDPGQAGETQYF.

V gene TRBV28 combines with J gene TRBJ2-1; 12 positions agree with TRBD2. Per germline, CDR1 MDHEN and CDR2 SYDVKM. The CDR3 consists of 15 residues. V lost 6 bases to trimming and J lost 6 bases; unmatched junction nucleotides: 6. The CDR3 DNA reads as TGTGCCAGCAGCCTACTAGCGGGAGGAATCAATGAGCAGTTCTTC. This encodes CASSLLAGGINEQFF.

This rearrangement joins TRBV2 to TRBJ2-5; weak D call: TRBD2 (6 bases). Germline V gives CDR1 SNHLY, CDR2 FYNNEI. There are 13 residues in the CDR3. V was shortened by 7 bases and J by 1 base, with 10 bases between the two germline ends. The DNA of the CDR3 is TGTGCCAGCACCCGCGGGGTCCAAGAGACCCAGTACTTC. This encodes CASTRGVQETQYF.

This clone has only a few counts. V gene TRBV3-1 (or the pseudogene TRBV3-2) combines with J gene TRBJ2-2; no firm D call. Trimming took off 1 base at V and 4 bases at J, with 4 bases between the two ends. Germline CDR1 and CDR2: LGHDT and YNNKEL (reference sequence). CDR3 length: 13 residues. The CDR3 DNA follows: TGTGCCAGCAGCCAAGTCGGCACCGGGGAGCTGTTTTTT. Amino acid sequence: CASSQVGTGELFF.

V gene TRBV18 combines with J gene TRBJ2-1; TRBD2 aligns across 12 bases. Germline CDR1 reads KGHSH; CDR2 reads LQKENI. The CDR3 runs 19 residues. The junction had 10 bases not matched to a gene; V was cut back by 0 bases and J by 4 bases. In DNA form, the CDR3 reads TGTGCCAGCTCACCACCTGCTCAGGCTAGCGGGAGGGGGTACAATGAGCAGTTCTTC. Translated, it gives CASSPPAQASGRGYNEQFF.

DNA for the CDR3: TGTGCCATCAGTCGACAGGGCACTAATGAAAAACTGTTTTTT. Protein sequence: CAISRQGTNEKLFF. This chain uses TRBV10-3 with TRBJ1-4, with 7 bases matching TRBD1. This CDR3 spans 14 amino acids. Germline CDR1 is ENHRY and CDR2 is SYGVKD. Trimming took 5 bases from V and 2 from J; bases not matched to a gene: 2.

This sequence joins TRBV28 and TRBJ1-2; 8 bases are a match to TRBD1. Looked up from germline, CDR1 is MDHEN and CDR2 is SYDVKM. The CDR3 has 13 residues. Trimming took 7 bases from V and 8 from J; bases not matched to a gene: 9. The CDR3 region has the DNA TGTGCCAGCATCAAACAGGGGGTAAACGGCTACACCTTC. This translates into CASIKQGVNGYTF.

The chain employs TRBV18 and TRBJ2-7; TRBD1 agrees at 9 bases. This CDR3 contains 14 residues. Germline V gene lookup returns CDR1 KGHSH and CDR2 LQKENI. V was pared by 6 bases and J by 5 bases, with 8 bases of the junction left unmatched. CDR3 sequence reads: CASSRTGVVHEQYF. In DNA form, the CDR3 reads TGTGCCAGCTCGAGGACAGGGGTGGTACACGAGCAGTACTTC. The variable domain in full, completed from reference TRBV18 and TRBJ2-7, reads NAGVMQNPRHLVRRRGQEARLRCSPMKGHSHVYWYRQLPEEGLKFMVYLQKENIIDESGMPKERFSAEFPKEGPSILRIQQVVRGDSAAYFCASSRTGVVHEQYFGPGTRLTVT.

This clone came up a few times. V gene TRBV19 combines with J gene TRBJ2-2; D gene uncertain. In germline, CDR1 is LNHDA, CDR2 SQIVND (reference sequence). CDR3 size: 12 residues. Trimming removed 3 bases from V and 6 bases from J, with 5 bases in between. The CDR3 DNA reads as TGTGCCAGTAGTATCCCTCCCGGGGAGCTGTTTTTT. Its protein product is CASSIPPGELFF.

The CDR3 DNA is TGTGCCAGTCTCTGGACTAGCGGAGCCTCCTACGAGCAGTACTTC. This gives the protein CASLWTSGASYEQYF. This rearrangement joins TRBV28 to TRBJ2-7; 10 positions agree with TRBD2. The trim removed 9 bases at V and 0 bases at J, leaving 8 bases unmatched. This CDR3 is built from 15 residues. CDR1 and CDR2 from the germline V gene are MDHEN and SYDVKM. The whole variable domain, remainder taken from reference TRBV28 and TRBJ2-7, is DVKVTQSSRYLVKRTGEKVFLECVQDMDHENMFWYRQDPGLGLRLIYFSYDVKMKEKGDIPEGYSVSREKKERFSLILESASTNQTSMYLCASLWTSGASYEQYFGPGTRLTVT.

This clone was counted once. The chain carries TRBV30 and TRBJ1-5; possible D gene TRBD1, 5 bases. This CDR3 comprises 13 residues. Trimming took 1 base from V and 7 from J, leaving 11 bases between them. Looked up from germline, CDR1 is GTSNPN and CDR2 is SVGIG (reference sequence). CDR3: CAWSDSRGQPQHF. Here the CDR3 DNA reads TGTGCCTGGAGTGATAGCCGGGGGCAGCCCCAGCATTTT.

The chain carries TRBV2 and TRBJ2-5, with D tentatively TRBD2 (5 bases). Looked up from germline, CDR1 is SNHLY and CDR2 is FYNNEI. The CDR3 runs to 14 residues. V was clipped by 5 bases and J by 2 bases, with 12 bases between them. CDR3 loop: CASSYFSEQETQYF. CDR3 in DNA: TGTGCCAGCAGTTATTTTAGCGAACAAGAGACCCAGTACTTC.

This clone showed up just a few times. This chain uses TRBV14 with TRBJ1-1; D is unresolved. V lost 3 bases and J lost 4, with 12 bases in between. The germline gives CDR1 SGHDN, CDR2 FVKESK. This CDR3 comprises 14 residues. CDR3 in amino acids: CASSHLGVGTEAFF. The CDR3 bases are TGTGCCAGCAGCCACTTGGGCGTCGGCACTGAAGCTTTCTTT.

This chain joins TRBV5-1 and TRBJ2-1; 13 nucleotides match TRBD2. This CDR3 is built from 16 residues. V dropped 1 base and J dropped 9; count of bases not matched to a gene: 7. The V gene's germline CDR1 is SGHRS and CDR2 YFSETQ. CDR3 sequence: CASSLILAGGSAEQFF. The DNA of the CDR3 is TGCGCCAGCAGCTTGATACTAGCGGGAGGGTCGGCTGAGCAGTTCTTC.

The chain uses TRBV10-3 and TRBJ1-3, with D uncertain. Trimming took off 9 bases at V and 0 bases at J, with 12 bases between the two ends. The CDR3 contains 14 residues. Per the germline V gene, CDR1 is ENHRY and CDR2 is SYGVKD. The CDR3 here is CAIGAESSGNTIYF. CDR3 sequence (DNA): TGTGCCATAGGAGCAGAGAGCTCTGGAAACACCATATATTTT.

V is TRBV9 and J is TRBJ2-2; 8 bases are a match to TRBD1. V gave up 1 base and J gave up 3 bases; unmatched junction bases: 5. Looked up from germline, CDR1 is SGDLS and CDR2 is YYNGEE. There are 16 residues in the CDR3. CDR3 protein: CASSVFQGAYTGELFF. The CDR3 coding sequence is TGTGCCAGCAGCGTATTCCAGGGGGCGTACACCGGGGAGCTGTTTTTT.

The chain carries TRBV15 and TRBJ1-5, with TRBD1 matching 8 bases. The J segment lost 2 bases and the V segment lost 2 bases, leaving 20 bases of the junction unmatched. The CDR3 has 21 amino acids. CDR1 and CDR2 from the germline V gene are LNHNV and YYDKDF (reference sequence). CDR3 nucleotides: TGTGCCACCAGCAGACCCCTCCATAGACAGGGGACGGTACAAGGCAATCAGCCCCAGCATTTT. Translating gives CATSRPLHRQGTVQGNQPQHF.

This clone was observed once. The gene calls are TRBV18 and TRBJ2-1, with TRBD1 matching over 8 bases. Germline V gene lookup returns CDR1 KGHSH and CDR2 LQKENI. The junction had 3 bases not matched to a gene; V was cut back by 5 bases and J by 0 bases. CDR3 length equals 15 residues. In DNA, the CDR3 is TGTGCCAGCTCAACCGACAGGGGCTCCTACAATGAGCAGTTCTTC. Translating it yields CASSTDRGSYNEQFF.

V usage is TRBV3-1 (or the pseudogene TRBV3-2) and J usage is TRBJ1-2; 7 nucleotides agree with TRBD1. Per the germline V gene, CDR1 is LGHDT and CDR2 is YNNKEL (reference sequence). The ends lost 0 bases at V and 7 bases at J; junction bases unmatched: 2. The CDR3 totals 13 residues. The CDR3 spells CASSQDRTGGYTF. CDR3 sequence (DNA): TGTGCCAGCAGCCAAGATCGGACAGGTGGCTACACCTTC.

V and J are TRBV7-6 and TRBJ1-5; D may be TRBD1 (6 bases). Germline V lookup: CDR1 SGHVS, CDR2 FNYEAQ. This CDR3 contains 17 residues. Trimming pared 1 base from V and 0 bases from J, leaving 13 bases between. The CDR3 region is CASSLGIRGPSNQPQHF. The CDR3 DNA is TGTGCCAGCAGCTTAGGCATCAGGGGACCTAGCAATCAGCCCCAGCATTTT.

The DNA of the CDR3 is TGTGCCAGCAGTTATAGAGCGGTCCCTGCCAAAAACATTCAGTACTTC. This translates into CASSYRAVPAKNIQYF. The chain has TRBV6-2 or TRBV6-3 and TRBJ2-4; D perhaps matches TRBD2 (5 bases). CDR1 is MNHEY and CDR2 is SVGEGT in the germline V gene. V lost 3 bases and J lost 1, with 13 bases in between. The CDR3 has 16 amino acids.

V gene TRBV7-2 combines with J gene TRBJ2-7; 9 bases line up with TRBD2. Trimming removed 1 base from V and 6 bases from J; junction bases left unmatched: 4. The CDR3 spans 14 residues. Germline V gene sequence: CDR1 SGHTA, CDR2 FQGNSA. CDR3 region: CASSLVAGEVEQYF. Here the CDR3 DNA reads TGTGCCAGCAGCTTAGTAGCGGGAGAAGTCGAGCAGTACTTC.